This T cell receptor (beta chain) was retrieved from a study of post-analysis software for immune sequencing data. Study at large: Courses of disease covered relapsing-remitting, secondary progressive and progressive-relapsing multiple sclerosis.

Concerning this clonotype itself: The antigen is unknown.

Study-level results: In patients, five or six TRBV segments were more frequent than in controls, with TRBV5-6, TRBV5-1 and TRBV20-1 among them. Under the F measure, samples that were prepared in one batch clustered strongly together. Compared with controls, patients showed significantly lower normalized Chao1 diversity.

The authors incorporated unique molecular identifiers into the TCR beta cDNA libraries. MiXCR, run by TCRdb on the PCR reads, gives a single entry per CDR3 protein. The sample includes hundreds of thousands of distinct CDR3 sequences, 55% to 60% seen only once; the top ten take approximately 11%. Germline V gene data show CDR1 as LGHNA and CDR2 as YSLEER. The CDR3 is 19 residues long. Losses at the gene ends were 0 bases for V and 0 bases for J; bases not matched to a gene: 8. The receptor was isolated from a girl aged 2 to 10 with multiple sclerosis. The V gene is TRBV4-3, the J gene TRBJ2-1; 10 bases match TRBD2. Source material: blood. CDR3 in DNA: TGCGCCAGCAGCCAAGATCTTTGGGTAGCGGGGGGCTCCTACAATGAGCAGTTCTTC. Protein sequence: CASSQDLWVAGGSYNEQFF.